This T cell receptor beta chain was documented in a study of blood T cell repertoires in COVID-19. Germline CDR1 is MNHNY and CDR2 is SVGAGI (reference sequence). The CDR3 has 11 amino acids. Trimming removed 6 bases at V and 6 bases at J, with 9 bases between. Assay: immunoSEQ multiplex PCR; the TCRdb copy retains only in-frame clones and omits some. This table has just over 650,000 clones, 70% to 90% appearing once. The receptor comes from a woman aged 18-29 years with acute or convalescent COVID-19. The sequenced material came from peripheral blood. The genes are TRBV6-6 and TRBJ2-7; D is ambiguous. CDR3: CASRKRSEQYF. The CDR3 coding sequence is TGTGCCAGCAGAAAGAGGAGCGAGCAGTACTTC.